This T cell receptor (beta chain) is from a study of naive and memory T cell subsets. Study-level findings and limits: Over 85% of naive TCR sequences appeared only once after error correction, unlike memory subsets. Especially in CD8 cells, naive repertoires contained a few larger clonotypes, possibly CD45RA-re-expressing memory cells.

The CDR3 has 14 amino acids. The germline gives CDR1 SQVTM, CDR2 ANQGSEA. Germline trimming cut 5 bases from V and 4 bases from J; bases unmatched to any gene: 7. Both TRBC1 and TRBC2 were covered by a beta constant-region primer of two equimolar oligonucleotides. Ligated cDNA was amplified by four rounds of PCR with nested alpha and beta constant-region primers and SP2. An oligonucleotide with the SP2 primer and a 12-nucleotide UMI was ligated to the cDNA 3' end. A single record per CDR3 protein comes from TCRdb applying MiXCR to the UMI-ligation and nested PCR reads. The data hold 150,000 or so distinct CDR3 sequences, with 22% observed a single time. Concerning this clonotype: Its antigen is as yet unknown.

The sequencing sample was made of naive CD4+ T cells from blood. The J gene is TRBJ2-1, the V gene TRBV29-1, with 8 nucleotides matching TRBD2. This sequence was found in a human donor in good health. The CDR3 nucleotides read TGCAGCGTTCCGCGGGCGGGGGGATACAATGAGCAGTTCTTC. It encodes CSVPRAGGYNEQFF.